This TCR beta chain appears in the sequencing data of a study of T-cell reconstitution after alpha-beta-depleted transplantation in children. Study-level findings and limits: Expanded clones from the graft, numbering several hundred, reportedly supplied alpha-beta T cells about two months after transplant. Surviving recipient T cells and thymic progenitors accounted for the high day-60 TCRbeta diversity observed in some patients. At one year after transplant, newly produced T cells mostly accounted for T-cell counts and diversity.

This sample's TCRbeta library carried unique molecular identifier barcodes. One entry per CDR3 protein, called by TCRdb with MiXCR from the PCR reads. The sample has 98,000 or so distinct CDR3 sequences, about 22% seen once. This clonotype was seen a few times. Antigen specificity is unknown. The germline CDR1 and CDR2 sequences are KGHDR and SFDVKD. The V segment lost 3 bases and the J segment 4 bases; nucleotides outside the gene matches: 7. The CDR3 length is 15 residues. This clonotype originated in a boy younger than 10 with acute lymphoblastic leukemia, due to receive a stem cell transplant. Sequenced here: PBMCs, sampled before TCRalphabeta/CD19-depleted stem cell transplant. The chain carries TRBV24-1 and TRBJ1-2; 7 nucleotides line up with TRBD1. The CDR3 protein is CATSDDPAGGYGYTF. DNA of the CDR3: TGTGCCACCAGTGATGATCCCGCAGGGGGCTATGGCTACACCTTC.